Listed here are 9 T cell receptor beta chains from one sample, sequenced in a study of blood T cell repertoires in COVID-19 (dated by TCRdb to about 2020). Libraries were prepared through the immunoSEQ multiplex PCR assay. TCRdb took this table from immuneACCESS and kept in-frame rearrangements with V and J called. Such tables lack part of the clones; where checked against another copy, unresolved V genes explain under half of the gap, and the rest is unexplained. The sample table holds approximately 110,000 clones, of which roughly 85% were seen once. The top ten clonotypes cover roughly 18% of the sample. The sequenced material came from peripheral blood. These receptors originate from a woman in her sixties with acute or convalescent COVID-19.

The chain uses TRBV18 and TRBJ1-1; 9 positions agree with TRBD1. The junction had 6 bases not matched to a gene; V was cut back by 4 bases and J by 6 bases. Per the germline V gene, CDR1 is KGHSH and CDR2 is LQKENI. The CDR3 is made up of 14 amino acids. CDR3 region: CASSLDRGWSEAFF. The CDR3 region has the DNA TGTGCCAGCTCACTTGACAGGGGGTGGTCTGAAGCTTTCTTT.

This clone is a singleton in its sample. The gene calls are TRBV27 and TRBJ1-1; D might be TRBD1 (5 bases). Per germline, CDR1 MNHEY and CDR2 SMNVEV (reference sequence). The CDR3 has 13 amino acids. V was shortened by 5 bases and J by 7 bases, with 14 bases between the two germline ends. In nucleotides, the CDR3 is TGTGCCAGCAGTCTGGGGAGGGGTCTTGAAGCTTTCTTT. It is translated as CASSLGRGLEAFF.

A single count supports this clone. The chain joins TRBV18 to TRBJ1-2, with D perhaps matching TRBD1 (5 bases). CDR1 is KGHSH, CDR2 LQKENI, per germline. The CDR3 covers 15 residues. V was cut by 5 bases and J by 7 bases, with 20 bases left in between. The CDR3 region has the DNA TGTGCCAGCTCAGCAAACCAACAGGTCGGTCTTGGCTACACCTTC. Encoded protein: CASSANQQVGLGYTF.

The genes are TRBV3-1 (or the pseudogene TRBV3-2) and TRBJ2-7, with 11 bases that match TRBD2. J was trimmed by 6 bases and V by 6 bases; bases with no gene match: 10. Looked up from germline, CDR1 is LGHDT and CDR2 is YNNKEL (reference sequence). The CDR3 has 15 amino acids. The CDR3 DNA is TGTGCCAGCAGTGGAATACTAGCGGGAGCAAGCGAGCAGTACTTC. It encodes CASSGILAGASEQYF.

The chain combines TRBV7-9 with TRBJ2-4; a possible D gene is TRBD1 (6 bases). Germline assignment: CDR1 SEHNR and CDR2 FQNEAQ (reference sequence). This CDR3 has 12 amino acids. The V and J ends lost 5 bases and 13 bases respectively, with 15 bases between them. DNA of the CDR3: TGTGCCAGCAGCAAAGGACAGCCTATCCAGTACTTC. Protein sequence: CASSKGQPIQYF.

The chain is built from TRBV5-5 and TRBJ2-1, with 9 bases aligning to TRBD2. The V segment lost 1 base and the J segment 7 bases; nucleotides outside the gene matches: 6. Germline loops: CDR1 SGHKS, CDR2 YYEKEE (reference sequence). The CDR3 is 15 residues long. CDR3 loop: CASSLPGGRANEQFF. The CDR3 bases are TGTGCCAGCAGCTTGCCCGGCGGGAGGGCAAATGAGCAGTTCTTC.

V and J are TRBV2 and TRBJ2-3, with 7 bases identical to TRBD2. Germline CDR1 reads SNHLY; CDR2 reads FYNNEI. The CDR3 totals 12 residues. With 9 bases clipped from V and 5 bases from J, the junction kept 5 bases outside the gene matches. CDR3: CARERGRDTQYF. Here the CDR3 DNA reads TGTGCCAGAGAGCGGGGAAGAGATACGCAGTATTTT.

This clone was seen more than once but under ten times. The V and J genes are TRBV29-1 and TRBJ1-1; D is unresolved. V shed 4 bases and J shed 4 bases, with 13 bases lying between them. This CDR3 is 13 amino acids long. Germline V gene sequence: CDR1 SQVTM, CDR2 ANQGSEA. The CDR3 DNA follows: TGCAGCGTTGCCCTGAGGGCGGGCACTGAAGCTTTCTTT. Amino acids: CSVALRAGTEAFF.

This chain links TRBV2 with TRBJ2-6; 8 bases map to TRBD1. V lost 8 bases and J lost 4; bases outside the gene matches: 13. This CDR3 comprises 17 residues. Germline CDR1 is SNHLY and CDR2 is FYNNEI. The chain's CDR3 is CASQPGQAPGGANVLTF. Here the CDR3 DNA reads TGTGCCAGCCAGCCGGGACAGGCACCGGGAGGGGCCAACGTCCTGACTTTC.